Sequencing of this TCR beta chain was carried out in a study of T-cell memory formation after mild COVID-19 (dated by TCRdb to about 2021). About the study as a whole: Most TCR sequence clusters were specific to one of the two donors. Longitudinal TCRalpha and TCRbeta repertoire sequencing tracked T-cell clones expanding and contracting after mild COVID-19 in a couple of donors. The cohort comprised two young, previously healthy adult volunteers, one female and one male. General findings and caveats noted by the study authors: Some responding clones were detected in pre-infection memory, suggesting pre-existing cross-reactive memory T cells joined the SARS-CoV-2 response. Balanced CD4/CD8 phenotypes were observed for clones contracting from day 15 to 85, whereas a bias towards CD4+ was observed for a second wave of clones expanding from day 15 to 37. Contracting CD4+ clones turned up mainly in the CM and EM memory subsets, whereas EMRA was where CD8+ clones were enriched. Only a couple of mild cases were covered in the study, and larger cohorts including severe cases with pre-infection samples were considered necessary. SARS-CoV-2 specificity of the second-wave clones peaking on day 37 was not confirmed.

Measured from the cysteine to the phenylalanine, the CDR3 is 13 residues long. Here the CDR3 DNA is all that survives: 39 bases in frame from base 1. CDR1 and CDR2 are drawn from the germline V gene: SNHLY, FYNNEI. Trimming removed 9 bases from V and 4 bases from J, leaving 14 bases between the germline ends. As to this clonotype: Its antigen is still unknown. Base quality data are lacking; no much larger clone is found one base away.

Ficoll-Paque density gradient centrifugation was used to isolate PBMCs. TCRdb lists the instrument as Illumina NovaSeq 6000. cDNA libraries for TCRalpha and TCRbeta were prepared by 5'RACE using constant-segment primers, with sample barcodes and unique molecular identifiers added. RNA was extracted from every sample with Trizol reagent. Library amplification was performed in two PCR steps, and a second sample barcode and Illumina TruSeq adapters were introduced in the second step. Sequencing of the libraries was done on an Illumina NovaSeq, producing 2 x 150 bp paired-end reads. In the original analysis: With migec v1.2.7, reads were demultiplexed and then collapsed into UMI-guided consensus sequences. With mixcr v2.1.11, UMI consensuses were aligned to TRA and TRB V and J templates and assembled into clonotypes. Expanded or contracted clonotypes were those called significant by both edgeR and NoisET, with noise models trained on biological replicates. For edgeR calls, the cutoffs were a false discovery rate-adjusted p below 0.01 and a log2 fold-change threshold of 1. As an exploratory analysis of dynamics, max-normalized trajectories of the 1000 most abundant clonotypes were examined with PCA combined with hierarchical clustering. The CD4 or CD8 phenotype of responding clones was assigned using the separately sequenced CD4+ and CD8+ repertoires. TCRdb's own reprocessing of the public reads used fastp at Q25 and MiXCR and kept productive beta chains. Rows with one shared CDR3 protein collapse into an entry with the most common genes and DNA. The V and J calls, along with clone size, are taken from TCRdb and not from the paper's own processing. This sample gives 45,000 to 55,000 distinct CDR3 sequences in total; approximately 7.6% of them show up just once. Jointly, the top ten make up approximately 1.5% of the sample.

The sequence was collected from a man aged 18 to 29 who had mild COVID-19 (a few samples of this study predate the infection). The sample titles of this study are shuffled in the database, so cell type and time point are left out; the donor was told from shared clones. This chain is built from TRBV2 and TRBJ2-3, with an unclear D gene assignment. The sample comprised PBMCs or a T cell subset sorted from them (not recorded which). CDR3 sequence: CASYAMVADTQYF. DNA sequence: TGTGCCAGTTATGCCATGGTCGCAGATACGCAGTATTTT.